The clone carrying this T cell receptor beta chain was detected a few times. What it recognizes is unknown. The data are from a study of T cells in Graves' hyperthyroidism and ophthalmopathy. Overall study: Specimen type is peripheral blood, collected at initial diagnosis prior to any treatment. The study's findings and limits: Blood also showed most of the thyroid clonotypes that were expanded above 0.001.

There were TCR beta CDR3 regions amplified from RNA transcripts. The HTBI primer set was used in a first-round RT-PCR of the TCR CDR3. From the multiplex PCR reads, TCRdb called clonotypes with MiXCR, one entry per CDR3 protein. Among nearly 600,000 distinct CDR3 sequences listed, around 14% were seen once. Ophthalmopathy cases scored 3 or more on the Clinical Activity Score and 4 or more on NOSPECS grade, with duration below 3 months. The V and J ends lost 7 bases and 3 bases respectively, with 13 bases between them. This CDR3 is built from 13 residues. CDR1 and CDR2 (germline): SEHNR, FQNEAQ (reference sequence).

The sample comprised blood. This TCR derives from a woman between 18 and 29 years old with Graves' ophthalmopathy. The chain has TRBV7-9 and TRBJ2-7, with a tentative D call TRBD2 (5 bases). This CDR3 reads CASTGILYYEQYF. CDR3 nucleotide sequence: TGTGCCAGCACCGGGATTTTATACTACGAGCAGTACTTC.